This T cell receptor beta chain was sequenced in a study of T cells in Graves' hyperthyroidism and ophthalmopathy. This clonotype was counted many times. Amplification targeted TCR beta CDR3 regions from RNA transcripts. HTBI primers drove first-round RT-PCR of the TCR CDR3. TCRdb fed the multiplex PCR reads into MiXCR, producing one record per CDR3 protein. The table lists roughly 500,000 distinct CDR3 sequences, 46% of them singletons. Deletions cut 0 bases from V and 5 bases from J, with 8 bases between. The CDR3 runs to 14 residues. The sequence derives from an adult woman with Graves' disease, either hyperthyroidism or ophthalmopathy (not recorded which). Sequencing was carried out using peripheral blood or thyroid tissue (not recorded which). J is TRBJ1-5 and V is TRBV12-3 or TRBV12-4; D might be TRBD1 (5 bases). This chain's CDR3 is CASSLALGDQPQHF. The DNA for the CDR3 is TGTGCCAGCAGTTTAGCGTTGGGGGATCAGCCCCAGCATTTT.